The clone carrying this T cell receptor beta chain turned up a few times. Its antigen is as yet unknown. This specimen comes from a study of identical twins. Template switching added a universal primer site; cDNA carried unique molecular identifiers. TCRdb reanalysed the 5' RACE reads using MiXCR and keeps one entry per CDR3 protein. The sample includes around 500,000 distinct CDR3 sequences, around 14% seen only once; the top ten take about 0.52%. Each donor (without exception) was a healthy Caucasian. Notes on the study in general: Compared with unrelated sharing, twin-shared out-of-frame alpha sequences had more low-probability sequences.

V lost 7 bases to trimming and J lost 4 bases, with 20 bases between them. This CDR3 spans 14 amino acids. The germline CDR1 and CDR2 sequences are SQVTM and ANQGSEA. These data also formed part of another study, on yellow fever vaccine responses in identical twins.

The receptor comes from a woman aged 18-29 years in good health. The sequenced sample was CD4+ T cells sorted from blood. This chain joins TRBV29-1 and TRBJ2-7, with D tentatively TRBD1 (6 bases). CDR3 residues: CSALVGGLLYEQYF. CDR3 DNA sequence: TGCAGCGCACTCGTTGGGGGCCTTCTATACGAGCAGTACTTC.